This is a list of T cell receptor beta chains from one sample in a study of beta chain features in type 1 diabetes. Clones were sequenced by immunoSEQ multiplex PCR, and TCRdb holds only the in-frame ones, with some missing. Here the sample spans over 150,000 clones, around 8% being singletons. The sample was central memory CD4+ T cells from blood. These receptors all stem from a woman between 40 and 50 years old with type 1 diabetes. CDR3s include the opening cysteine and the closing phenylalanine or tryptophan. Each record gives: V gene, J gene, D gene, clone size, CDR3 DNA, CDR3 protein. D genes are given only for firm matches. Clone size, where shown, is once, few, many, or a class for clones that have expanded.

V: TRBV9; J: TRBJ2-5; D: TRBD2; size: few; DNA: TGTGCCAGCAGCGCCCCACCGGGACTAGCGGGAGGGGGGTCAGAGACCCAGTACTTC; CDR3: CASSAPPGLAGGGSETQYF
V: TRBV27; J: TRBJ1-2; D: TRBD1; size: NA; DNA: TGTGCCAGCAGTTCGTCACAGGGGGCCCCTAGCTATGGCTACACCTTC; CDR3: CASSSSQGAPSYGYTF
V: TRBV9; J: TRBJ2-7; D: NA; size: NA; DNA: TGTGCCACCGCTAAGACGGGAGATTCGTACGAGCAGTACTTC; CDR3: CATAKTGDSYEQYF
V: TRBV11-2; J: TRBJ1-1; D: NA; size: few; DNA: TGTGCCAGCAGCTTCGCTTCGGTGAGCACTGAAGCTTTCTTT; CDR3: CASSFASVSTEAFF
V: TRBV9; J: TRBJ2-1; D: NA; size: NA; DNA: TGTGCCAGCAGCGCCGTACAGGTGGGGGCTGCTGAGCAGTTCTTC; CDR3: CASSAVQVGAAEQFF
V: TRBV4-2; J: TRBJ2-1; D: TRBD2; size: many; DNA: TGTGCCAGCAGCCAATTTAGCGGGGGGGGATACAATGAGCAGTTCTTC; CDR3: CASSQFSGGGYNEQFF
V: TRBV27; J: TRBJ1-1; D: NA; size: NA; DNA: TGTGCCAGCAGTTTGATGGCGGGGTGGGACACTGAAGCTTTCTTT; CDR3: CASSLMAGWDTEAFF
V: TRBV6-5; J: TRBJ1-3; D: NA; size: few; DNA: TGTGCCAGCTCTCCTCTACGATCTGGAAACACCATATATTTT; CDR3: CASSPLRSGNTIYF
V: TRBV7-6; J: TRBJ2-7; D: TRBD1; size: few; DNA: TGTGCCAGCAGCCAAGGACAGGGACAAGACGAGCAGTACTTC; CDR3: CASSQGQGQDEQYF
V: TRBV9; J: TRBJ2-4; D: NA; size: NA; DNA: TGTGCCAGCAGCGTATCGGACTTCAGGGGAAACATTCAGTACTTC; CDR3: CASSVSDFRGNIQYF
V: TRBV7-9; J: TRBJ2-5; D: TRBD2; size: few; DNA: TGTGCCAGCAGCGCTACTAGCGGGAGTTGGGAGACCCAGTACTTC; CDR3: CASSATSGSWETQYF
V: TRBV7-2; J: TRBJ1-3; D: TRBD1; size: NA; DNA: TGTGCCAGCAGCTTACGACTTACAGGGGGCACAGTTCAGGACACCATATATTTT; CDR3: CASSLRLTGGTVQDTIYF
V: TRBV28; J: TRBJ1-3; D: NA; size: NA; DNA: TGTGCCAGCAGCCCCCTTGGGAGCAGGACCTCTGGAAACACCATATATTTT; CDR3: CASSPLGSRTSGNTIYF
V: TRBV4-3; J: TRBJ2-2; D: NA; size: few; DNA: TGCGCCAGCAGCCAAGACAGGGCGAACACCGGGGAGCTGTTTTTT; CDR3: CASSQDRANTGELFF
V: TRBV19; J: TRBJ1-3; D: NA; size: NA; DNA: TGTGCCAGTCGAGGACAGCCTGGAAACACCATATATTTT; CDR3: CASRGQPGNTIYF
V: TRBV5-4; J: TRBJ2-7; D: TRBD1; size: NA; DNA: TGTGCCAGCAGCTCCCCGGGACAGGGGACCTACTACGAGCAGTACTTC; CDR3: CASSSPGQGTYYEQYF
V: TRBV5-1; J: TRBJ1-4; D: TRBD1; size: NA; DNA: TGCGCCAGCAGCCGGACAGGGGAATCAACTAATGAAAAACTGTTTTTT; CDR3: CASSRTGESTNEKLFF
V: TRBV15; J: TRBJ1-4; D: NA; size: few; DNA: TGTGCCACCAGCAGTCGGACAGCGTCAACTAATGAAAAACTGTTTTTT; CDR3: CATSSRTASTNEKLFF
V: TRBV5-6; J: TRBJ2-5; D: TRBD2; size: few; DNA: TGTGCCAGCAGCTCCTTGGGGCGGGGGGGCGGAGAGACCCAGTACTTC; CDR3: CASSSLGRGGGETQYF
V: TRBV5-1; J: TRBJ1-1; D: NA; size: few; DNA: TGCGCCAGCAGCCTGACAGGATTGAACACTGAAGCTTTCTTT; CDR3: CASSLTGLNTEAFF
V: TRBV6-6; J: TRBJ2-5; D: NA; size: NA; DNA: TGTGCCAGCAGTTACCCCCGGGGAGGAGGGGAGACCCAGTACTTC; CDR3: CASSYPRGGGETQYF
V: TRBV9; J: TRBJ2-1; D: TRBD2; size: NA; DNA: TGTGCCAGCAGCGTAGGCGGGGCTAGCGGGATCGGGCAGTTCTTC; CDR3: CASSVGGASGIGQFF